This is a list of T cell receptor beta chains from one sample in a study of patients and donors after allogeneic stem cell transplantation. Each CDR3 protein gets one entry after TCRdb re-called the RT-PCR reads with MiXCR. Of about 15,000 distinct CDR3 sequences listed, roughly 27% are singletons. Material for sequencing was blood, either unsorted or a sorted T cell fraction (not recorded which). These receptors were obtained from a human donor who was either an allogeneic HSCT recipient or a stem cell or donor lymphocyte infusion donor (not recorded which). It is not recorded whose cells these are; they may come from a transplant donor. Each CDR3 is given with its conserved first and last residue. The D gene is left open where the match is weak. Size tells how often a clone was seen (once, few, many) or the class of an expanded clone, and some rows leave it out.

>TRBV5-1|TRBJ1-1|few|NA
CASSFRPWGEAFF
TGCGCCAGCAGCTTTCGGCCATGGGGTGAAGCTTTCTTT
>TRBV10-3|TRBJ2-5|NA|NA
CAISIQGWETQYF
TGTGCCATCAGTATACAGGGTTGGGAGACCCAGTACTTC
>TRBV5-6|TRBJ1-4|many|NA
CASSLGPYEKLFF
TGTGCCAGCAGCTTGGGGCCGTATGAAAAACTGTTTTTT
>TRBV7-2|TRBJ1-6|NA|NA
CASSLKGGNSPLHF
TGTGCCAGCAGCTTAAAAGGCGGTAATTCACCCCTCCACTTT
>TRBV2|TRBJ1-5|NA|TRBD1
CASTGTGGNQPQHF
TGTGCCAGCACCGGGACAGGGGGCAATCAGCCCCAGCATTTT
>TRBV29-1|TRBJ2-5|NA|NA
CSVEDGWNQETQYF
TGCAGCGTTGAAGATGGGTGGAACCAAGAGACCCAGTACTTC
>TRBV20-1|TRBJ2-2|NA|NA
CSAPGNTGELFF
TGCAGTGCTCCAGGGAACACCGGGGAGCTGTTTTTT
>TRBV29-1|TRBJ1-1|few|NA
CSVEAGPNTEAFF
TGCAGCGTTGAAGCGGGACCGAACACTGAAGCTTTCTTT
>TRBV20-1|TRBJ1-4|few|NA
CSASRALNEKLFF
TGCAGTGCCAGTAGGGCCCTTAATGAAAAACTGTTTTTT
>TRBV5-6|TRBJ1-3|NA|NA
CASRRNGGSGNTIYF
TGTGCCAGCAGACGAAACGGGGGTTCTGGAAACACCATATATTTT
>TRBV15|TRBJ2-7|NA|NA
CATSRGSPYEQYF
TGTGCCACCAGCAGGGGGAGTCCCTACGAGCAGTACTTC
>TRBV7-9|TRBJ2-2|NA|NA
CASSFGDYTGELFF
TGTGCCAGCAGCTTCGGGGATTACACCGGGGAGCTGTTTTTT
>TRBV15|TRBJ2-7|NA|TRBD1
CATSRGGQGHEQYF
TGTGCCACCAGCAGAGGGGGACAGGGCCACGAGCAGTACTTC
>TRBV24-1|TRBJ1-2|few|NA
CATSDPRGGNYGYTF
TGTGCCACCAGTGACCCTCGGGGCGGAAACTATGGCTACACCTTC
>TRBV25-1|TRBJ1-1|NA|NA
CASSESQGIPEAFF
TGTGCCAGCAGTGAATCGCAGGGAATCCCTGAAGCTTTCTTT
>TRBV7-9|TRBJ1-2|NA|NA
CASSLEGHRRYGYTF
TGTGCCAGCAGCTTAGAGGGACACCGACGCTATGGCTACACCTTC
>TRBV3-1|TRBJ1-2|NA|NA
CASSQLAPSYGYTF
TGTGCCAGCAGCCAGCTTGCTCCATCCTATGGCTACACCTTC
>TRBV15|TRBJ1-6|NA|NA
CATSRDPRVRSPLHF
TGTGCCACCAGCAGAGATCCAAGGGTTCGGTCACCCCTCCACTTT
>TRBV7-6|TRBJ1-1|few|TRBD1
CASSLRQGSDTEAFF
TGTGCCAGCAGCCTGCGACAGGGTAGTGACACTGAAGCTTTCTTT
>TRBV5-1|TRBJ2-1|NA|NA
CASSLGGHYNEQFF
TGCGCCAGCAGCTTGGGAGGCCATTACAATGAGCAGTTCTTC
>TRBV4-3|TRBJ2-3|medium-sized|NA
CASSQALRGGGTDTQYF
TGCGCCAGCAGCCAAGCGCTTAGAGGAGGCGGCACAGATACGCAGTATTTT
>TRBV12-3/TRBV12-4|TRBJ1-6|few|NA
CASRKAAESSYNSPLHF
TGTGCCAGCAGGAAGGCGGCGGAAAGCTCCTATAATTCACCCCTCCACTTT
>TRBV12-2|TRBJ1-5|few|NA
CASRFSAGQHF
TGTGCAAGTCGCTTTTCGGCAGGCCAGCATTTT
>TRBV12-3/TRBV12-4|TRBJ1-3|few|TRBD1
CASSFRTGRGNTIYF
TGTGCCAGCAGTTTTCGGACAGGGCGTGGAAACACCATATATTTT
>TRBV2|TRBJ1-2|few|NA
CASSVERNYGYTF
TGTGCCAGCAGTGTTGAGCGGAACTATGGCTACACCTTC
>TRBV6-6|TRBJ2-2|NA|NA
CASSYPGARTGELFF
TGTGCCAGCAGTTACCCAGGCGCGAGGACCGGGGAGCTGTTTTTT
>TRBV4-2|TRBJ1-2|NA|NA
CASSQGLLFNYGYTF
TGTGCCAGCAGCCAAGGCCTCCTCTTCAACTATGGCTACACCTTC
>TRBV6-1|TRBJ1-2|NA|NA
CASALGQHYGYTF
TGTGCCAGCGCCCTGGGACAACACTATGGCTACACCTTC
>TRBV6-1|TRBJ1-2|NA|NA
CASSLQGGYGYTF
TGTGCCAGCAGCTTACAGGGAGGGTACGGCTACACCTTC
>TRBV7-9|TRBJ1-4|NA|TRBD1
CASSPGQGTIEKLFF
TGTGCCAGCAGCCCCGGACAGGGGACAATTGAAAAACTGTTTTTT
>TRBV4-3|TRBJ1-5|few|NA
CASSQEGSDQPQHF
TGCGCCAGCAGCCAAGAGGGTAGCGATCAGCCCCAGCATTTT
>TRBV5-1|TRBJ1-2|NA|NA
CASSLVGLDRGYTF
TGCGCCAGCAGCTTGGTAGGTCTTGATCGTGGCTACACCTTC
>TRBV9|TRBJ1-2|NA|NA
CASSVETGNYGYTF
TGTGCCAGCAGCGTAGAAACGGGTAACTATGGCTACACCTTC
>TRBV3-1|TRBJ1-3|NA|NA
CASSRGGNTIYF
TGTGCCAGCAGCCGGGGAGGAAACACCATATATTTT
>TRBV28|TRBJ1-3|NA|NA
CASSLLAEGIVFGNTIYF
TGTGCCAGCAGTTTGCTGGCCGAAGGGATAGTTTTTGGAAACACCATATATTTT
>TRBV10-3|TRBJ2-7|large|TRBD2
CAISESAASGGYEQYF
TGTGCCATCAGTGAGTCGGCGGCTAGCGGGGGCTACGAGCAGTACTTC
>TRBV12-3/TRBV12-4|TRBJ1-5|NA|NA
CASSFSDQPQHF
TGTGCCAGCAGTTTCTCCGATCAGCCCCAGCATTTT
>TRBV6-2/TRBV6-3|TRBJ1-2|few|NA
CASSSRSTDGYTF
TGTGCCAGCAGTTCCAGGTCTACCGATGGCTACACCTTC
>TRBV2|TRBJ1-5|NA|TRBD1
CASRTGGYQPQHF
TGTGCCAGCAGGACAGGGGGGTATCAGCCCCAGCATTTT
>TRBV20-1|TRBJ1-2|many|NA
CSASDGLWNGYTF
TGCAGTGCCTCGGACGGCCTTTGGAATGGCTACACCTTC
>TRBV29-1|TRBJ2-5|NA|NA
CSVVYWMEETQYF
TGCAGCGTTGTTTACTGGATGGAAGAGACCCAGTACTTC
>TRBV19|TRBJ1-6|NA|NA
CATSGGPSYNSPLHF
TGTGCCACCTCGGGGGGACCCTCCTATAATTCACCCCTCCACTTT
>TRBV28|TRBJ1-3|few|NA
CASRTGLSGLEYF
TGTGCCAGCAGGACGGGACTCAGTGGTTTAGAATATTTT
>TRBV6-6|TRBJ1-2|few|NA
CASSYSDSYGYTF
TGTGCCAGCAGTTACTCCGACAGCTATGGCTACACCTTC
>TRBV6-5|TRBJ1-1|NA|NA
CASSYRPAREAFF
TGTGCCAGCAGTTACCGGCCAGCCAGAGAAGCTTTCTTT
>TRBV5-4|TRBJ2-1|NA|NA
CASSQGLLVTYNEQFF
TGTGCCAGCAGCCAGGGACTTCTCGTTACCTACAATGAGCAGTTCTTC
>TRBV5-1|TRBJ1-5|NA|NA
CASSFSGIYSNQPQHF
TGCGCCAGCAGCTTTTCGGGAATTTATAGCAATCAGCCCCAGCATTTT
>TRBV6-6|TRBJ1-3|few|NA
CASSTTGGNTIYF
TGTGCCAGCAGCACCACAGGGGGAAACACCATATATTTT
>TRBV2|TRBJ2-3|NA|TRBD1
CASSERGRNTDTQYF
TGTGCCAGCAGTGAAAGGGGGCGGAACACAGATACGCAGTATTTT
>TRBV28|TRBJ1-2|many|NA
CASSSLYGYTF
TGTGCCAGCAGTTCCCTGTATGGCTACACCTTC
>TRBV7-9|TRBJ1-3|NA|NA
CASRYQGIGNTIYF
TGTGCCAGCAGATATCAGGGAATCGGAAACACCATATATTTT
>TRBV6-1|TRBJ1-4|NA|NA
CASSELALSTNEKLFF
TGTGCCAGCAGTGAATTGGCCCTCTCCACTAATGAAAAACTGTTTTTT
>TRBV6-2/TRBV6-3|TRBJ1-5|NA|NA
CASSEVLNQPQHF
TGTGCCAGCAGTGAAGTTCTAAATCAGCCCCAGCATTTT